The 5 T cell receptor beta chains in this list originate from one sample, sequenced in a study of OX40 agonist ivuxolimab in advanced cancers. The assay was immunoSEQ multiplex PCR, and TCRdb's table has in-frame clones only and misses some. The table has 80,000 or so clones, about 85% seen once; the top ten hold approximately 8.4%. The specimen was CD4+ or CD8+ T cells sorted from blood, collected in a trial of the OX40 agonist ivuxolimab. The receptors originated from an adult with an advanced solid tumor such as melanoma, head and neck, liver or kidney cancer.

This clone has only one observation. The chain has TRBV7-2 and TRBJ2-5; TRBD1 agrees at 8 bases. There are 15 residues in the CDR3. Trimming took 5 bases from V and 2 from J; bases not matched to a gene: 7. Germline V gene sequence: CDR1 SGHTA, CDR2 FQGNSA. The CDR3 loop is CASSDDRGWQETQYF. The DNA of the CDR3 is TGTGCCAGCAGCGACGACAGGGGATGGCAAGAGACCCAGTACTTC.

This clone was observed once. This chain links TRBV27 with TRBJ1-5; 8 bases agree with TRBD1. The germline V gene has CDR1 MNHEY and CDR2 SMNVEV (reference sequence). Trimming took 5 bases from V and 4 from J; bases not matched to a gene: 7. This CDR3 is built from 15 residues. The CDR3 region is CASSPGQGGNQPQHF. CDR3 coding DNA: TGTGCCAGCAGTCCAGGACAGGGAGGGAATCAGCCCCAGCATTTT.

The rearrangement links TRBV5-1 to TRBJ2-3; 10 bases fit TRBD2. The germline gives CDR1 SGHRS, CDR2 YFSETQ. After removal of 2 bases from V and 2 bases from J, the junction contained 5 bases not matched to a gene. The CDR3 length is 16 residues. CDR3 DNA sequence: TGCGCCAGCAGCTTACTAGCGGGGCAATACACAGATACGCAGTATTTT. Translated, it gives CASSLLAGQYTDTQYF.

CDR3 region: CASSSGLRNTGELFF. The CDR3 region has the DNA TGTGCCAGCAGCTCCGGACTAAGGAACACCGGGGAGCTGTTTTTT. This chain joins TRBV7-2 and TRBJ2-2; maybe TRBD2 (6 bases). This CDR3 is built from 15 residues. The V gene's germline CDR1 is SGHTA and CDR2 FQGNSA. V was pared by 4 bases and J by 1 base, with 10 bases between. The full variable domain, in which reference TRBV7-2 and TRBJ2-2 provide the parts outside the CDR3, is GAGVSQSPSNKVTEKGKDVELRCDPISGHTALYWYRQSLGQGLEFLIYFQGNSAPDKSGLPSDRFSAERTGGSVSTLTIQRTQQEDSAVYLCASSSGLRNTGELFFGEGSRLTVL.

This sequence joins TRBV15 and TRBJ2-7; 9 bases map to TRBD1. In germline, CDR1 is LNHNV, CDR2 YYDKDF (reference sequence). Trimming at V came to 1 base and at J to 3 bases, leaving 10 bases not matched to a gene. This CDR3 comprises 17 residues. The CDR3 is CATSRVGTGGGSYEQYF. The CDR3 DNA is TGTGCCACCAGCAGAGTTGGAACAGGGGGCGGTAGCTACGAGCAGTACTTC.